Following are 12 T cell receptor beta chains from one sample sequenced in a study of graft-versus-host responses after intestinal transplantation. Generated by immunoSEQ multiplex PCR, the TCRdb table keeps only in-frame clones and is missing some. Among just over 20,000 clones, 85% to 95% were seen once, and the ten largest hold around two fifths. The starting material was PBMCs, obtained about 250 days after intestinal transplant. The receptor set was obtained from a human patient who received an intestinal transplant, so some T cells may come from the graft donor.

A single count supports this clone. This rearrangement joins TRBV7-9 to TRBJ2-2; 10 bases fit TRBD1. The V segment lost 4 bases and the J segment 5 bases; nucleotides outside the gene matches: 7. CDR1 SEHNR and CDR2 FQNEAQ come from the germline V gene (reference sequence). The CDR3 covers 16 residues. The CDR3 DNA reads TGTGCCAGCAGCTCCGACAGGGGGCACAGAACCGGGGAGCTGTTTTTT. Amino acid sequence: CASSSDRGHRTGELFF.

The gene calls are TRBV2 and TRBJ2-3; 12 bases fit TRBD2. The CDR3 is made up of 15 amino acids. Trimming at V came to 8 bases and at J to 3 bases, leaving 6 bases not matched to a gene. The germline gives CDR1 SNHLY, CDR2 FYNNEI. DNA for the CDR3: TGTGCCAGCCGACTGACTAGCGGGAGAACAGATACGCAGTATTTT. It translates to CASRLTSGRTDTQYF.

The gene calls are TRBV21-1 and TRBJ2-7; TRBD2 is taken as the D call from the table, unchecked against the DNA. TRBV21-1 represents a pseudogene. The CDR3 is made up of 14 amino acids. The CDR3, as DNA: TGTGCCAGCATAGGCATGGAGGTCCTCTACGAGCAGTACTTC. Protein product: CASIGMEVLYEQYF.

This chain uses TRBV12-5 with TRBJ1-1; D might be TRBD1 (6 bases). This CDR3 region has 16 residues. V shed 3 bases and J shed 3 bases, with 17 bases lying between them. Germline V gene sequence: CDR1 LGHNT, CDR2 FRNRAP. As DNA, the CDR3 is TGTGCTAGTGGTTTCGAGAGATCGGGGGGCTACACTGAAGCTTTCTTT. It codes for CASGFERSGGYTEAFF.

This chain joins TRBV6-6 and TRBJ1-4; TRBD1 might be the D (5 bases). The CDR3 is 16 amino acids. Deletions cut 6 bases from V and 4 bases from J, with 18 bases between. CDR1 and CDR2 (germline): MNHNY, SVGAGI (reference sequence). CDR3 amino acids: CASRNYLRGNNEKLFF. The CDR3 nucleotides read TGTGCCAGCAGAAACTACCTCCGGGGCAATAATGAAAAACTGTTTTTT.

The gene calls are TRBV27 and TRBJ1-1, with TRBD1 matching over 8 bases. Germline trimming cut 5 bases from V and 8 bases from J; bases unmatched to any gene: 7. The CDR3 has 13 amino acids. Germline lookup yields CDR1 MNHEY and CDR2 SMNVEV (reference sequence). The CDR3 protein is CASSPTGAPEAFF. The DNA of the CDR3 is TGTGCCAGCAGTCCGACAGGGGCTCCCGAAGCTTTCTTT.

The V and J genes are TRBV11-2 and TRBJ2-5, with D unresolved. Per the germline V gene, CDR1 is SGHAT and CDR2 is FQNNGV. V lost 5 bases to trimming and J lost 5 bases, with 15 bases between them. This CDR3 spans 14 amino acids. CDR3 in amino acids: CASSGVAGMETQYF. The CDR3 DNA is TGTGCCAGCAGCGGCGTTGCAGGAATGGAGACCCAGTACTTC.

This clone was found once. V is TRBV2 and J is TRBJ2-7; TRBD1 matches at 8 bases. Germline values: CDR1 SNHLY, CDR2 FYNNEI. The CDR3 spans 15 residues. The ends lost 9 bases at V and 7 bases at J; junction bases unmatched: 17. In DNA, the CDR3 is TGTGCCAGGGGGGATGAGGCAGGGGGCTTTGGGGAGCAGTACTTC. Translation: CARGDEAGGFGEQYF.

The chain combines TRBV7-2 with TRBJ1-2, with 7 bases lining up with TRBD1. V was pared by 5 bases and J by 8 bases, with 17 bases of the junction left unmatched. There are 16 residues in the CDR3. CDR1 is SGHTA and CDR2 is FQGNSA in the germline V gene. The CDR3 loop is CASSTRQGALLWGYTF. The CDR3 DNA reads as TGTGCCAGCAGCACCCGACAGGGAGCCCTTCTTTGGGGCTACACCTTC.

V is TRBV7-2 and J is TRBJ2-1, with 8 bases that match TRBD2. The CDR3 sequence is 15 residues long. CDR1 is SGHTA, CDR2 FQGNSA, per germline. Germline trimming cut 5 bases from V and 4 bases from J; bases unmatched to any gene: 7. The CDR3 protein is CASSREGQAYNEQFF. CDR3 coding DNA: TGTGCCAGCAGCCGGGAGGGCCAAGCATACAATGAGCAGTTCTTC.

The chain combines TRBV19 with TRBJ2-3; a possible D gene is TRBD1 (7 bases). The CDR3 has 15 residues. CDR1 and CDR2 (germline): LNHDA, SQIVND (reference sequence). With 4 bases removed from V and 1 base from J, the gap between germline ends came to 12 bases. The chain's CDR3 is CASSSLRGGTDTQYF. CDR3 DNA: TGTGCCAGTAGTAGCCTCAGGGGGGGCACAGATACGCAGTATTTT. The variable domain in full, completed from reference TRBV19 and TRBJ2-3, reads DGGITQSPKYLFRKEGQNVTLSCEQNLNHDAMYWYRQDPGQGLRLIYYSQIVNDFQKGDIAEGYSVSREKKESFPLTVTSAQKNPTAFYLCASSSLRGGTDTQYFGPGTRLTVL.

Note on this clone: The junction shows a germline mismatch at one end, possibly a read error. Within the sample, other DNA sequences also encode this same CDR3. V usage is TRBV15 and J usage is TRBJ2-7, with 7 bases identical to TRBD1. CDR1 is LNHNV, CDR2 YYDKDF, per germline (reference sequence). The CDR3 sequence is 16 residues long. The CDR3 is CATSRPSTGRSYEQYF. Here the CDR3 DNA reads TGTGCCACCAGCAGGCCATCGACAGGGAGATCCTACGAGCAGTATTTC.